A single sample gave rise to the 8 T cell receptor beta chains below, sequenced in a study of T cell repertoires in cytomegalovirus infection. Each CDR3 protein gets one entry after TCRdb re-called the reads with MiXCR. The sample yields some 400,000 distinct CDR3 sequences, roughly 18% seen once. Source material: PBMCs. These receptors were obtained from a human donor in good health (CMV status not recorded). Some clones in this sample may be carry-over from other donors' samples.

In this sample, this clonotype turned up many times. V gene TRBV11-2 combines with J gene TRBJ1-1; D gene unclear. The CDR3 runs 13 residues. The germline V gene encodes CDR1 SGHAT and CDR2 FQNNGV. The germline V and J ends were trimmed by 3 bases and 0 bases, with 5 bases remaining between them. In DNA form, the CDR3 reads TGTGCCAGCAGCTTCGCCTTGAACACTGAAGCTTTCTTT. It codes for CASSFALNTEAFF. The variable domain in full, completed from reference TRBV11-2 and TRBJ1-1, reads EAGVAQSPRYKIIEKRQSVAFWCNPISGHATLYWYQQILGQGPKLLIQFQNNGVVDDSQLPKDRFSAERLKGVDSTLKIQPAKLEDSAVYLCASSFALNTEAFFGQGTRLTVV.

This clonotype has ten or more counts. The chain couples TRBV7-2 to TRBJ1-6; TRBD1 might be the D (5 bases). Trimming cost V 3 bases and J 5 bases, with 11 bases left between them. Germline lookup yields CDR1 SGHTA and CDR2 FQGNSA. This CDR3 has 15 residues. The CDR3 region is CASSFETDDNSPLHF. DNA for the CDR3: TGTGCCAGCAGCTTCGAGACAGACGATAATTCACCCCTCCACTTT. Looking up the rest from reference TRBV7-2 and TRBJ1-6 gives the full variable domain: GAGVSQSPSNKVTEKGKDVELRCDPISGHTALYWYRQSLGQGLEFLIYFQGNSAPDKSGLPSDRFSAERTGGSVSTLTIQRTQQEDSAVYLCASSFETDDNSPLHFGNGTRLTVT.

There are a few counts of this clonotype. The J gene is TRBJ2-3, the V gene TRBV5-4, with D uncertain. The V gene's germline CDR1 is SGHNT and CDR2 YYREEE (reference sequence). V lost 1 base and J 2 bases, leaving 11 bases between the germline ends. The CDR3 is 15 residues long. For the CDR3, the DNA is TGTGCCAGCAGCTTGCAACACAGAACCACAGATACGCAGTATTTT. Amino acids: CASSLQHRTTDTQYF. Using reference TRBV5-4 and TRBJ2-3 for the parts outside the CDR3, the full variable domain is ETGVTQSPTHLIKTRGQQVTLRCSSQSGHNTVSWYQQALGQGPQFIFQYYREEENGRGNFPPRFSGLQFPNYSSELNVNALELDDSALYLCASSLQHRTTDTQYFGPGTRLTVL.

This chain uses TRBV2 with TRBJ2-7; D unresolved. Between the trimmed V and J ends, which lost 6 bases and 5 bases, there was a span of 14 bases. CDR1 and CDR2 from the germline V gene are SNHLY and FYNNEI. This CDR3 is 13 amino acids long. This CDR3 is CASSLSNFHEQYF. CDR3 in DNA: TGTGCCAGCAGCCTTAGTAATTTCCACGAGCAGTACTTC.

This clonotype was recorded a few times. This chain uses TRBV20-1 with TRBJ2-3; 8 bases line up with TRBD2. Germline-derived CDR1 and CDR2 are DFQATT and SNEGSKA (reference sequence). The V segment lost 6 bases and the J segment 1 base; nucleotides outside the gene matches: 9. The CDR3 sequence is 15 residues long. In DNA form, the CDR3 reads TGCAGTGCCCAGATCGGGAGGGGAGGCACAGATACGCAGTATTTT. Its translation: CSAQIGRGGTDTQYF.

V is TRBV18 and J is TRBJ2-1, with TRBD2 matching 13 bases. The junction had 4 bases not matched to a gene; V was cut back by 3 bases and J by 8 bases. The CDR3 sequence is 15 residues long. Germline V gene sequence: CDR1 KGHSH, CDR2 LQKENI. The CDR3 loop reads CASSPGTSGTHEQFF. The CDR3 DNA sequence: TGTGCCAGCTCACCCGGGACTAGCGGGACCCATGAGCAGTTCTTC.

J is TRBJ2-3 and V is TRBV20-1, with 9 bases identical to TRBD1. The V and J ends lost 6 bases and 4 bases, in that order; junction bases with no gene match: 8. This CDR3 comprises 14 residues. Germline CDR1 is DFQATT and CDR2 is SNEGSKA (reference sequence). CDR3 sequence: CSAEGQGPADTQYF. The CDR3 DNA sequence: TGCAGTGCCGAGGGACAGGGCCCTGCAGATACGCAGTATTTT.

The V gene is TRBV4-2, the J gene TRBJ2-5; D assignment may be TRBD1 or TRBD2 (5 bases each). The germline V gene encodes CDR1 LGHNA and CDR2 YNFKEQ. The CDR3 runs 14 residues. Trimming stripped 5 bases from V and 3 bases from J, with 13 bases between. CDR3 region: CASSARDAEETQYF. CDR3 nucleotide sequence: TGTGCCAGCAGCGCCCGGGACGCCGAAGAGACCCAGTACTTC.